This T cell receptor beta chain was sequenced in a study of cytomegalovirus exposure and HLA in healthy donors. Findings and limits, study-wide: TCR beta chains associated with HLA were, in a later analysis, more clonally expanded than equally common others.

CDR1 KGHSH and CDR2 LQKENI come from the germline V gene. The CDR3 length is 15 residues. The V and J ends lost 0 bases and 5 bases, in that order; junction bases with no gene match: 1. The PCR had 60 Vbeta and 13 Jbeta primers. TCRdb's copy holds only in-frame clones and misses some; the assay was immunoSEQ multiplex PCR. The table records 110,000 to 150,000 clones, almost 80% of them present only once. Turning to this clone: Its target is not known.

Sequencing was performed on PBMCs. The V gene is TRBV18, the J gene TRBJ2-1; 10 nucleotides line up with TRBD2. The sequence came from a woman in her thirties in good health and CMV-seronegative. The DNA for the CDR3 is TGTGCCAGCTCACCACCCGGGACTAGCGACAATGAGCAGTTCTTC. Translating gives CASSPPGTSDNEQFF.